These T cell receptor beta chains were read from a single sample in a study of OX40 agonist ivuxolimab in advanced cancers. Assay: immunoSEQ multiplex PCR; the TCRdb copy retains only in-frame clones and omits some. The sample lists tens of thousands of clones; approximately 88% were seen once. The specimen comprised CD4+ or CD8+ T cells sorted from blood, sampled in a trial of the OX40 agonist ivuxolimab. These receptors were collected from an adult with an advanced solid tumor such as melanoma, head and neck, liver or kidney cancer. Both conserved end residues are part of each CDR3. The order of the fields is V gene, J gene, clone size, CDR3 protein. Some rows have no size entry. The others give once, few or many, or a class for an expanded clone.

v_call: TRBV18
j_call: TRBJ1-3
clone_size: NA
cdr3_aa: CASSPTGTGSPSSGNTIYF

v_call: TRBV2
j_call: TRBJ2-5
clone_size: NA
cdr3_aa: CASSGSLSMETQYF

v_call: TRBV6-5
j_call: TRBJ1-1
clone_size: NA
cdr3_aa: CASRGTAGRGTEAFF

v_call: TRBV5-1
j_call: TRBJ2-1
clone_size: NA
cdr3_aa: CASSLLAGGRNEQFF

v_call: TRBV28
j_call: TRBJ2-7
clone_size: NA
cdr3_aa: CASSFRGSSYEQYF

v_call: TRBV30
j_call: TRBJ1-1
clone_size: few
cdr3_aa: CAWGMGSTEAFF

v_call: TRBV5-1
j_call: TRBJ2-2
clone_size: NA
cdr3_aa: CASSISGVNTGELFF

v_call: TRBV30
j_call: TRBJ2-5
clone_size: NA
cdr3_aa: CAWGGTGRFGTQYF

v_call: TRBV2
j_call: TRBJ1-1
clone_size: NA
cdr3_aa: CASRGGPLNEAFF

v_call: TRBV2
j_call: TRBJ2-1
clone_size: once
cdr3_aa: CASSVNEQFF

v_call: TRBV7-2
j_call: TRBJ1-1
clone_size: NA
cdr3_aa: CASSSRDRGTTEAFF

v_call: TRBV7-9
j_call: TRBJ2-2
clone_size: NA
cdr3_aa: CASSLAGSSGGELFF

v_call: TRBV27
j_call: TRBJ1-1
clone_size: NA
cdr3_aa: CASSWGGGDRAFF

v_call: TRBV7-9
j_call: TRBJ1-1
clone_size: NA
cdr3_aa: CASSSTMGGSTEAFF

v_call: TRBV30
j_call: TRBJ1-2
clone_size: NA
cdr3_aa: CAWSSRQGEGYTF

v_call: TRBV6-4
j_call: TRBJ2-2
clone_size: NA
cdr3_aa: CASSDRGPPGELFF

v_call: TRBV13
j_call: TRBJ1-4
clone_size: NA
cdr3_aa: CASSASTGGVGEKLFF

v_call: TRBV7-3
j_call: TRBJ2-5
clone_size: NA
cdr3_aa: CASSLSGETQYF

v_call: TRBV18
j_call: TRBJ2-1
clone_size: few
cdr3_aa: CASSPTLHGGYNEQFF

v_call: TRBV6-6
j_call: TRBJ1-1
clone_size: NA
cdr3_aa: CASSPYVYTEAFF

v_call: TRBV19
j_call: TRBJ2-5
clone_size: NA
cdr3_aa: CATGTSGQETQYF

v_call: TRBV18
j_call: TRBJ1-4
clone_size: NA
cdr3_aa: CASSPQPGQGLLNEKLFF

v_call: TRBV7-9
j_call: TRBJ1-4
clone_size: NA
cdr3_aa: CASSPPVMSNEKLFF

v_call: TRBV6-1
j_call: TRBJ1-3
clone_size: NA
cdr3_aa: CASSGLGTGNTIYF

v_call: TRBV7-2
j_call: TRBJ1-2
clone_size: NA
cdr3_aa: CASSLAQGRGGYTF

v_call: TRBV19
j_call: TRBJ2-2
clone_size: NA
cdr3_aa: CAGRGAGGSGELFF

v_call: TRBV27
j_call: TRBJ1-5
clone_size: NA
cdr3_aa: CASSRTGGGQPQHF

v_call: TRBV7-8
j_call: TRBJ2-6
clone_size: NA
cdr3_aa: CASSLVPGAISGANVLTF

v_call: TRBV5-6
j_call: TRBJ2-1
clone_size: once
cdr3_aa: CASSLAGGEQFF

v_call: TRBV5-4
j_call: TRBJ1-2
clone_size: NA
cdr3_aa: CASSLYWPTERDYGYTF

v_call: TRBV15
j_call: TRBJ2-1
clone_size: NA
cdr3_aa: CATSRGRGARSDEQFF

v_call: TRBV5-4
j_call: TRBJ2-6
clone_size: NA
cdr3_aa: CASSLIVDSLSGANVLTF

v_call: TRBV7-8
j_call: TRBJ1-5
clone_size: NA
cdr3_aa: CASSLDRGPSQPQHF

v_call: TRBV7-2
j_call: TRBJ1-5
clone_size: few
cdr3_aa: CASSSIQGQPQHF

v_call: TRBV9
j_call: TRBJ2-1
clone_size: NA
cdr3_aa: CASSGFDGYNEQFF

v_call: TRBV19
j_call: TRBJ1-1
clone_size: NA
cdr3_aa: CASSKPTGFGRGEAFF

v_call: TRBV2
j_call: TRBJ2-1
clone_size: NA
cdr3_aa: CASSGVRGEQFF

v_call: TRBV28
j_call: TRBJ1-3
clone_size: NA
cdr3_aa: CASSTGSNTIYF

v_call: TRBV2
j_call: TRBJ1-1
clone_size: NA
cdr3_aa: CARKTELYTEAFF

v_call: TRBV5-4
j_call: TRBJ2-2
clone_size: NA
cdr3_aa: CASSWGNTGELFF

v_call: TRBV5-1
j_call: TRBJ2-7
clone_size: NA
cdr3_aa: CASTVGAGGAYEQYF

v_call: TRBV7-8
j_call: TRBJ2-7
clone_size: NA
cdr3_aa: CASSLNPTSTRAWEQYF

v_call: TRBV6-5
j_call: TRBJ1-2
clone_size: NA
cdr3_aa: CASSYPSGNYGYTF

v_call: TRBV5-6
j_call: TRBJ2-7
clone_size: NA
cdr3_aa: CASSLLAYEQYF

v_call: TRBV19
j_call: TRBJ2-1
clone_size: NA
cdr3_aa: CASKRYLVGVEGEQFF

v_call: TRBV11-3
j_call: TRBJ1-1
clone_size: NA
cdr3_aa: CASSIGVNTEAFF